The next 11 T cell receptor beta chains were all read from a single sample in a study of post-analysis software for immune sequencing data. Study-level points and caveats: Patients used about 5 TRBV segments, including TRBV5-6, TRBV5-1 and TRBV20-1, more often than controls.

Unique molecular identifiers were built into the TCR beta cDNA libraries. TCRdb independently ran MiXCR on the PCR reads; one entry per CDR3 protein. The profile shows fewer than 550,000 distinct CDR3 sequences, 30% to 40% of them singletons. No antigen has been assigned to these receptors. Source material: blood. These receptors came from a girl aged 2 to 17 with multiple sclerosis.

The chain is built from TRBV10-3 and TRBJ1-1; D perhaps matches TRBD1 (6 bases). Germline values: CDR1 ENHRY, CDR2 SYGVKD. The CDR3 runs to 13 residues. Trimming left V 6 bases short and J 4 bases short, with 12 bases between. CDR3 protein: CAIRATDSTEAFF. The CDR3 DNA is TGTGCCATCAGGGCTACGGACAGCACTGAAGCTTTCTTT.

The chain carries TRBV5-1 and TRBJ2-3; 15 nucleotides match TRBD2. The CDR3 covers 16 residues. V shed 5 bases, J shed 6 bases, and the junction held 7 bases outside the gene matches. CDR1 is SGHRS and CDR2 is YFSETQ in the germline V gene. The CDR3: CASSFRTSGGGDTQYF. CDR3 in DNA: TGCGCCAGCAGTTTCAGGACTAGCGGGGGGGGGGATACGCAGTATTTT.

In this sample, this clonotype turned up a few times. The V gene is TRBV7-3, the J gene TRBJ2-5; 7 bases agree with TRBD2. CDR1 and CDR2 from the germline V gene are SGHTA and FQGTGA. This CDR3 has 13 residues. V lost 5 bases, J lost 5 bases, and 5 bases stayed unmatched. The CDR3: CASSAMGGETQYF. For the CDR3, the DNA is TGTGCCAGCAGCGCTATGGGGGGGGAGACCCAGTACTTC.

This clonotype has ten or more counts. CDR3 DNA: TGCAGCGTAGTGGACTACCCGGGCAAGGAGACCCAGTACTTC. Residues: CSVVDYPGKETQYF. The chain has TRBV29-1 and TRBJ2-5, with D possibly TRBD2 on 6 matching bases. The CDR3 extends over 14 amino acids. Germline V gene sequence: CDR1 SQVTM, CDR2 ANQGSEA. The V and J ends lost 6 bases and 5 bases respectively, with 19 bases between them.

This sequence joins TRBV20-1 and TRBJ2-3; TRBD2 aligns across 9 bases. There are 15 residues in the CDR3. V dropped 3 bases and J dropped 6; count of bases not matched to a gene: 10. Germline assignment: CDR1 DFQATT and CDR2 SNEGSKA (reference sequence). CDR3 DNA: TGCAGTGCTAGTCGGCGGGGGGGCGTTCCGGATACGCAGTATTTT. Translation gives CSASRRGGVPDTQYF.

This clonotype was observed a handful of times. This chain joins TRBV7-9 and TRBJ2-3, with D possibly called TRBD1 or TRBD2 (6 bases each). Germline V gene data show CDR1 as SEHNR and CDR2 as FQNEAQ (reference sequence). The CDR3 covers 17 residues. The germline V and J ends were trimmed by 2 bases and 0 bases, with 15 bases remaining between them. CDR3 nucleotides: TGTGCCAGCAGCTTACCCACTAGGGGGACTAGCACAGATACGCAGTATTTT. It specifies CASSLPTRGTSTDTQYF.

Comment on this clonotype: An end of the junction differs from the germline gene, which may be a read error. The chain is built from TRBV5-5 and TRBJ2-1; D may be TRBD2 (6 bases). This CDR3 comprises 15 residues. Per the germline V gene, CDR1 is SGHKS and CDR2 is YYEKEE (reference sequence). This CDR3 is CASSALALSSNEQFF. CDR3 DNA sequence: TGTGCCAGCAGCGCACTAGCCTTATCCTCCAATGAGCAGTTCTTC.

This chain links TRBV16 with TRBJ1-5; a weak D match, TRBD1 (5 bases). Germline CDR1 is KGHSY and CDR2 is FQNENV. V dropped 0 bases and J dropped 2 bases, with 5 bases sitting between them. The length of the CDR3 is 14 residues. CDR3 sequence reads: CASSQSGGNQPQHF. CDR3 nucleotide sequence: TGTGCCAGCAGCCAATCAGGGGGCAATCAGCCCCAGCATTTT.

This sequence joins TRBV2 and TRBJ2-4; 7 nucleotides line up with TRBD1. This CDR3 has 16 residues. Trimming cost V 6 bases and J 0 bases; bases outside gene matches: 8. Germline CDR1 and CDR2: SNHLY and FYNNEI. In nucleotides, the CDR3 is TGTGCCAGCAGCCCCGGACAGGCAATAGCCAAAAACATTCAGTACTTC. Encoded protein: CASSPGQAIAKNIQYF. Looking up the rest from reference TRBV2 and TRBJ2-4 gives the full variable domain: EPEVTQTPSHQVTQMGQEVILRCVPISNHLYFYWYRQILGQKVEFLVSFYNNEISEKSEIFDDQFSVERPDGSNFTLKIRSTKLEDSAMYFCASSPGQAIAKNIQYFGAGTRLSVL.

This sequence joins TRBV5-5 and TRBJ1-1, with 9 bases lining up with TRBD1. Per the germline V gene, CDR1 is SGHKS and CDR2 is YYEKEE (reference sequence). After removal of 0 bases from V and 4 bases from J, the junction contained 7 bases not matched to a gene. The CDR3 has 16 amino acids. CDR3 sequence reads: CASSLDRGLEVTEAFF. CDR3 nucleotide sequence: TGTGCCAGCAGCTTGGACAGGGGGCTTGAGGTCACTGAAGCTTTCTTT. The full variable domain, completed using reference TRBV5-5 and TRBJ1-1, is DAGVTQSPTHLIKTRGQQVTLRCSPISGHKSVSWYQQVLGQGPQFIFQYYEKEERGRGNFPDRFSARQFPNYSSELNVNALLLGDSALYLCASSLDRGLEVTEAFFGQGTRLTVV.

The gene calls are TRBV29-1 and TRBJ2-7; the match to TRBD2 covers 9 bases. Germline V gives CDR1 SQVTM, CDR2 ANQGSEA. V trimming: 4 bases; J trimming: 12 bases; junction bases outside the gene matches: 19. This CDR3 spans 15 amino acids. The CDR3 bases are TGCAGCGTTGTGGGAGCGGGGGGTAGGTATGGCATTCGGTACTTC. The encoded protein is CSVVGAGGRYGIRYF.